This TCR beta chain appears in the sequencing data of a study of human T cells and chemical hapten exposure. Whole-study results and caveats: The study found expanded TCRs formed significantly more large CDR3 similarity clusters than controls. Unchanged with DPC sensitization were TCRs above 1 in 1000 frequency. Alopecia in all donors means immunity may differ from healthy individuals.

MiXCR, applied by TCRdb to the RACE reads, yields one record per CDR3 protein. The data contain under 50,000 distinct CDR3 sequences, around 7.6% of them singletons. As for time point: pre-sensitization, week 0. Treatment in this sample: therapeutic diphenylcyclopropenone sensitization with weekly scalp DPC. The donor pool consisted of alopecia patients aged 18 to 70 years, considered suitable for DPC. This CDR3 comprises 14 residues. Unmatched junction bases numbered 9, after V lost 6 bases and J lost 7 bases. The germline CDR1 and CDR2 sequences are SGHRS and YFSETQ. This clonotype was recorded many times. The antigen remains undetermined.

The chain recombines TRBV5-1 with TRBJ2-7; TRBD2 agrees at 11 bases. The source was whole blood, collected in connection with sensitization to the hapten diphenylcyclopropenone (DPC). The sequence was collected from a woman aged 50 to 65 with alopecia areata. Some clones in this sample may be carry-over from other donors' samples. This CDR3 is CASTLLAGAREQYF. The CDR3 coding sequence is TGCGCCAGCACCTTACTAGCGGGAGCGAGGGAGCAGTACTTC.